This note documents a single TCR beta chain sequence. The data were produced by immunoSEQ multiplex PCR, yet TCRdb's version contains in-frame clones alone and is incomplete. The sample carries about 100,000 clones, just over 90% recorded once. This specimen belongs to a study of T cell changes during pregnancy in multiple sclerosis. Germline values: CDR1 SNHLY, CDR2 FYNNEI. The CDR3 runs to 16 residues. V dropped 0 bases and J dropped 8; count of bases not matched to a gene: 10. The sequence was collected from a female donor with multiple sclerosis, enrolled in a pregnancy study. The sample in question was peripheral blood, obtained in the second trimester of pregnancy. The chain combines TRBV2 with TRBJ2-1; 7 nucleotides align to TRBD2. For the CDR3, the DNA is TGTGCCAGCAGTGAAGCACTAGCGAAGTCGCCTGATGAGCAGTTCTTC. Encoded protein: CASSEALAKSPDEQFF. The entire variable domain, with the rest obtained from reference TRBV2 and TRBJ2-1, is as follows: EPEVTQTPSHQVTQMGQEVILRCVPISNHLYFYWYRQILGQKVEFLVSFYNNEISEKSEIFDDQFSVERPDGSNFTLKIRSTKLEDSAMYFCASSEALAKSPDEQFFGPGTRLTVL.